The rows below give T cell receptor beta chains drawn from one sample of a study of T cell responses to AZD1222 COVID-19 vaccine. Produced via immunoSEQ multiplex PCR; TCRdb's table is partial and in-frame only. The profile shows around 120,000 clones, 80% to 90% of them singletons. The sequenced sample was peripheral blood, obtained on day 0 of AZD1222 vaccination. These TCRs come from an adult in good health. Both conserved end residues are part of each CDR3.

CASSESLRGGEKLFF,TRBJ1-4,TRBV10-2
CASSQDWGGDTEAFF,TRBJ1-1,TRBV3-1/TRBV3-2
CASPGDTSYEQYF,TRBJ2-7,TRBV2
CASGATGLNDEQYF,TRBJ2-7,TRBV6-5
CASSPPRGDQFF,TRBJ2-1,TRBV18
CAIRDNTGELFF,TRBJ2-2,TRBV10-3
CASSPGGQPQHF,TRBJ1-5,TRBV7-9
CASSPGTADTQYF,TRBJ2-3,TRBV5-1
CASSFGGMNYGYTF,TRBJ1-2,TRBV6-5
CASSYLAGGPNEQFF,TRBJ2-1,TRBV3-1/TRBV3-2
CASSIPGQSYGYTF,TRBJ1-2,TRBV19
CALRPALNTGELFF,TRBJ2-2,TRBV10-3
CASSYPGRISGNTIYF,TRBJ1-3,TRBV5-5
CASSGGPSHGYTF,TRBJ1-2,TRBV25-1
CASSLVHGRAEAFF,TRBJ1-1,TRBV7-2
CASRRQGAAGELFF,TRBJ2-2,TRBV2
CASSLGRYEQYF,TRBJ2-7,TRBV13
CAWVGIQGSPLHF,TRBJ1-6,TRBV30
CASSLDSNSGNTIYF,TRBJ1-3,TRBV5-4
CASGGENTDTQYF,TRBJ2-3,TRBV12-3/TRBV12-4
CASSEYSSGNTIYF,TRBJ1-3,TRBV6-1
CASSSVVSGGGETQYF,TRBJ2-5,TRBV5-4
CASSRRTAAPLHF,TRBJ1-6,TRBV14
CAISERGPTEAFF,TRBJ1-1,TRBV10-3
CASSPLRGGSTDTQYF,TRBJ2-3,TRBV14
CASSGPRDRGPYSNQPQHF,TRBJ1-5,TRBV2
CASGNTEAFF,TRBJ1-1,TRBV19
CASSQEGIRMDRVNYGYTF,TRBJ1-2,TRBV4-2
CASSDVDRVNQPQHF,TRBJ1-5,TRBV28
CASSSGQYSGNTIYF,TRBJ1-3,TRBV7-9
CASSLRTGSNEQYF,TRBJ2-7,TRBV28
CASSQDKFRDSRNKETQYF,TRBJ2-5,TRBV3-1/TRBV3-2
CASSVGRKYNEQFF,TRBJ2-1,TRBV9
CASKLGGAGTEAFF,TRBJ1-1,TRBV25-1
CASSLGGLETQYF,TRBJ2-5,TRBV4-3
CASSGGFEQYF,TRBJ2-7,TRBV10-1
CASSISTISNQPQHF,TRBJ1-5,TRBV19
CASSEETREKLFF,TRBJ1-4,TRBV7-9
CASSLGGEMNTEAFF,TRBJ1-1,TRBV5-4
CASSETGGGNTIYF,TRBJ1-3,TRBV2
CASSQVITGTYEQYF,TRBJ2-7,TRBV4-2
CASEPGTGLNYGYTF,TRBJ1-2,TRBV5-1
CASSYLRQGANYGYTF,TRBJ1-2,TRBV6-2/TRBV6-3
CAISESKLRTSGDEQYF,TRBJ2-7,TRBV10-3
CASSYLQGAPGELFF,TRBJ2-2,TRBV5-1
CASSLTLFRSPLHF,TRBJ1-6,TRBV5-8
CASSVLGYGGYTF,TRBJ1-2,TRBV2